The T cell receptor beta chain under discussion was sequenced for a study of blood T cells in healthy people across ages. The study's findings and limits: It was not known whether donors were CMV positive (a possible confounder of expanded clonotype changes). Both naive CD4+ cell counts and diversity were greater in long-lived donors than in aged donors.

Trimming took off 2 bases at V and 2 bases at J, with 15 bases between the two ends. The CDR3 runs 16 residues. The germline V gene has CDR1 MNHEY and CDR2 SVGAGI. Each sample used at least 6 million PBMCs. For this clonotype: Its antigen is not known.

Primed by a sample-barcoded 5' primer and a J-beta primer mix, a second PCR proceeded for about 7 to 12 cycles. Every molecule of cDNA carried a tag from a template-switch adaptor with 12 random nucleotides. Using its own MiXCR run on the 5' RACE reads, TCRdb lists one record per CDR3 protein. This table holds roughly 790,000 distinct CDR3 sequences, roughly 44% found once. This receptor was taken from an older woman in good health. The sample taken for sequencing was blood. The V call is TRBV6-5, the J call TRBJ1-2; perhaps TRBD1 as D (6 bases). The CDR3 nucleotides are TGTGCCAGCAGTTACCAGACCCTCACAGGGAACTATGGCTACACCTTC. Translated: CASSYQTLTGNYGYTF.